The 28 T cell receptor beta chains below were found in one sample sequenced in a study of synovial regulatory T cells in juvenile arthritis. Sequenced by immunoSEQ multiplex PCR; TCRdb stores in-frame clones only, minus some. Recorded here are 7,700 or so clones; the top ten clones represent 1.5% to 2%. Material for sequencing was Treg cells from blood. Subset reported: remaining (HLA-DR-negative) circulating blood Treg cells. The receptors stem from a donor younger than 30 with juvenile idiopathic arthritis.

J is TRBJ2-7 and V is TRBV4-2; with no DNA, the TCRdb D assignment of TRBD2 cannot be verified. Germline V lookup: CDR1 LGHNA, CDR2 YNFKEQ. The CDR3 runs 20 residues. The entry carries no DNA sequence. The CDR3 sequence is CASSQDILAVFYTSSYEQYF.

The CDR3 here is CASSLVSSSGYEQYF. J is TRBJ2-7 and V is TRBV5-5; lacking DNA, the TRBD2 call made by TCRdb goes unchecked. This CDR3 has 15 residues. Only the protein is available. CDR1 SGHKS and CDR2 YYEKEE come from the germline V gene (reference sequence).

The CDR3 loop reads CAWIRQGGEKLFF. The chain employs TRBV30 and TRBJ1-4; the D call of TRBD1 rests on TCRdb alone, since no DNA is present to check it. Germline V gives CDR1 GTSNPN, CDR2 SVGIG (reference sequence). The CDR3 covers 13 residues. DNA is not recorded here.

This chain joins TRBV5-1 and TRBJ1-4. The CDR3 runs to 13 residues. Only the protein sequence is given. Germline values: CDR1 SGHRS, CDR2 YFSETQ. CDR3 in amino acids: CASSLAHNEKLFF.

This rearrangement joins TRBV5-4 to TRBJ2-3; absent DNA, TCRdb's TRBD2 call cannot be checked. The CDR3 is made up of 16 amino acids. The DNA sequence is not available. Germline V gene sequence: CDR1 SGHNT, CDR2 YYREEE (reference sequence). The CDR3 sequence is CASSLGASGGLDTQYF.

The CDR3 loop reads CASSLVSGNTIYF. This chain connects TRBV5-6 to TRBJ1-3. CDR3 length equals 13 residues. The nucleotide record is missing. From germline, CDR1 is SGHDT and CDR2 YYEEEE.

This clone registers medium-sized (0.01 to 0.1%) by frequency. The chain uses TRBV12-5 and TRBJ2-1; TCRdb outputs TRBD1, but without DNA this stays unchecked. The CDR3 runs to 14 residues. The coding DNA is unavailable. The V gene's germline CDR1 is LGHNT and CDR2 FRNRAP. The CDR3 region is CASGLEGQGNGQFF. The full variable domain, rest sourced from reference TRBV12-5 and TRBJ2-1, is DARVTQTPRHKVTEMGQEVTMRCQPILGHNTVFWYRQTMMQGLELLAYFRNRAPLDDSGMPKDRFSAEMPDATLATLKIQPSEPRDSAVYFCASGLEGQGNGQFFGPGTRLTVL.

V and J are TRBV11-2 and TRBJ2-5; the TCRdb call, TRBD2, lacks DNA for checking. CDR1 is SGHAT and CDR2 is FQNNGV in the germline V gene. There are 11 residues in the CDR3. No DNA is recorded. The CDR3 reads CASRKVRTQYF.

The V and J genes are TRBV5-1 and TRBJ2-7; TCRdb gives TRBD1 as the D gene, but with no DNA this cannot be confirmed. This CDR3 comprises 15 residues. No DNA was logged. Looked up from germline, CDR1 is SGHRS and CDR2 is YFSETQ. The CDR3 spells CASSNGQGASYEQYF.

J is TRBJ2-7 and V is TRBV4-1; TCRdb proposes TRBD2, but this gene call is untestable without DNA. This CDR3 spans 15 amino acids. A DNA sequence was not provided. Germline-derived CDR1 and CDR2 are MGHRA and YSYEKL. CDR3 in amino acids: CASSPDVVGGYEQYF.

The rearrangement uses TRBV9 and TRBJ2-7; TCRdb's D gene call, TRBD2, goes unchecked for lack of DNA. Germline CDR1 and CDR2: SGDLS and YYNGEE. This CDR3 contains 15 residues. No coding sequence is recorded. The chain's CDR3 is CASSVGLAVSDEQYF.

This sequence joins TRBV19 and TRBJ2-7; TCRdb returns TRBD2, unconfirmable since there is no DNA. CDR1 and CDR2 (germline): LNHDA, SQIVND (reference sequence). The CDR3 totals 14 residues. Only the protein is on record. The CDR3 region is CASSERGYSYEQYF.

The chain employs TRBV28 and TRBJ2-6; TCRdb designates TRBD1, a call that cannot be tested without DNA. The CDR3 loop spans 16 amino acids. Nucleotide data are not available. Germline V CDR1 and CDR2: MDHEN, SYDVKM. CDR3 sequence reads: CASSRTGTSWANVLTF.

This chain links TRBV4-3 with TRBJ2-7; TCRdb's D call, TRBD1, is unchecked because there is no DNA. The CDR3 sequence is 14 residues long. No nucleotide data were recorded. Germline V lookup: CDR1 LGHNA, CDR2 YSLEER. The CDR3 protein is CASSPGTRYTSQYF.

The chain's CDR3 is CAISRVGTSTDTQYF. This chain uses TRBV10-3 with TRBJ2-3; checking the TCRdb D call of TRBD2 is not possible without DNA. Germline assignment: CDR1 ENHRY and CDR2 SYGVKD. The CDR3 consists of 15 residues. Only the protein is available.

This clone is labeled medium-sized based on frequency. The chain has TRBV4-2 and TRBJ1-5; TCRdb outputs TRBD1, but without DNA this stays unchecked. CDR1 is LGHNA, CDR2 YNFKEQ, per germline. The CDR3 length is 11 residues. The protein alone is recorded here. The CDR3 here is CASSLRGAQHF.

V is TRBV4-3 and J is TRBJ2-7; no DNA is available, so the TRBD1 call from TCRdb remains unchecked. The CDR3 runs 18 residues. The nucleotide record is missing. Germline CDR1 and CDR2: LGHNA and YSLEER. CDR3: CASSQGRGQGHFSYEQYF.

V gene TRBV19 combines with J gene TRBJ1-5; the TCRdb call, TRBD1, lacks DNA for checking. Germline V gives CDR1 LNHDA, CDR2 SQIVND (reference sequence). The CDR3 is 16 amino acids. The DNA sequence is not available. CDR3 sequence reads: CASSTPSGSSNQPQHF.

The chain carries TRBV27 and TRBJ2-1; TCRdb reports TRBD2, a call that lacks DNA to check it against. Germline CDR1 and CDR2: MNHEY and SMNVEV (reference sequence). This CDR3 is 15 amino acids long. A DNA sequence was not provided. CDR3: CASSSDSGGASEQFF.

CDR3 protein: CASSKISTQQSRANVLTF. The J gene is TRBJ2-6, the V gene TRBV23-1; as DNA is missing, the TRBD1 call by TCRdb cannot be tested. TRBV23-1 is noted as an ORF with a role that remains uncertain. This CDR3 has 18 residues. No DNA sequence is on record.

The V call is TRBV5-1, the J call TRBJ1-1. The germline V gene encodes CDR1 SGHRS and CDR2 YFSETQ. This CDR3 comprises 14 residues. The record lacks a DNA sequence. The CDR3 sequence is CASSLDPLNTEAFF.

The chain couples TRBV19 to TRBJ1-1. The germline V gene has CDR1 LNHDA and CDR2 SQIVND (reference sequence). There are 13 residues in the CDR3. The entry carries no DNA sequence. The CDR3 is CASRPASRTEAFF.

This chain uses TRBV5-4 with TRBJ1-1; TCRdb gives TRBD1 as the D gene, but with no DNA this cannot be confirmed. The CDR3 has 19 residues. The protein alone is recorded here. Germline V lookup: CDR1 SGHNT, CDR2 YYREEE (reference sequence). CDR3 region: CASSLAGTGSWVRRGEAFF. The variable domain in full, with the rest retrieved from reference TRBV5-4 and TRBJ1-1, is ETGVTQSPTHLIKTRGQQVTLRCSSQSGHNTVSWYQQALGQGPQFIFQYYREEENGRGNFPPRFSGLQFPNYSSELNVNALELDDSALYLCASSLAGTGSWVRRGEAFFGQGTRLTVV.

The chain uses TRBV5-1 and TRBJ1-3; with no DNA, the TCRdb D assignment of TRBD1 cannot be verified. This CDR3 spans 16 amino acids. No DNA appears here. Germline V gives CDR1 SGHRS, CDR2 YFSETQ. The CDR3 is CASSSGQILSGNTIYF.

The CDR3 spells CASSQDLGVAGGNTGELFF. The rearrangement joins TRBV4-3 to TRBJ2-2; TCRdb's D call of TRBD1 is untestable without DNA. The CDR3 runs 19 residues. No DNA sequence was recorded. The germline V gene encodes CDR1 LGHNA and CDR2 YSLEER.

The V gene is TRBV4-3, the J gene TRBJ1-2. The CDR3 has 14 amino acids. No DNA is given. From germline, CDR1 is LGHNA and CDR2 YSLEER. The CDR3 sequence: CASSHRLANYGYTF.

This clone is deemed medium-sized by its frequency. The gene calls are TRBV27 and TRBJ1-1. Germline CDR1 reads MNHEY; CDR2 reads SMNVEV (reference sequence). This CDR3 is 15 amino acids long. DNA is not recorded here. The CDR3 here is CASSHLSRPNTEAFF.

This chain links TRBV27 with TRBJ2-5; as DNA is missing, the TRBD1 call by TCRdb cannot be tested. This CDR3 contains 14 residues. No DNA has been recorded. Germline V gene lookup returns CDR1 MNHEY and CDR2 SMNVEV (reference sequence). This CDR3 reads CASSLLGAKETQYF.